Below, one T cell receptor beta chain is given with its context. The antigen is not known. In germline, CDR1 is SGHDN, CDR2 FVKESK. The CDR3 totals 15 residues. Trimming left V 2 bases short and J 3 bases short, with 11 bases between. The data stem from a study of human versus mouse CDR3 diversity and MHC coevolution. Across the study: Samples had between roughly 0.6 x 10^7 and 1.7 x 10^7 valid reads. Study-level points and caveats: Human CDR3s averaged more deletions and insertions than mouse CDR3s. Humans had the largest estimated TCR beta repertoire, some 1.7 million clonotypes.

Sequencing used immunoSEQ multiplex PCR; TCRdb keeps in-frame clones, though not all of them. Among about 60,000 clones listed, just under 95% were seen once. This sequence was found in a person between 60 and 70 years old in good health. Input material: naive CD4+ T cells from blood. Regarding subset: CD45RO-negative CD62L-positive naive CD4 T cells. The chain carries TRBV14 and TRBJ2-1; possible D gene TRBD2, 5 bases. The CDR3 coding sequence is TGTGCCAGCAGCCAACGTGAGGGCAGCTACAATGAGCAGTTCTTC. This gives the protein CASSQREGSYNEQFF.